This passage covers 4 T cell receptor beta chains from one sample sequenced in a study of vaccination and CD4 T cells after COVID-19. Oncomine TCR Beta short-read sequencing was applied to DNA from cultured CD4+ T cells. One entry per CDR3 protein results from TCRdb running MiXCR on the PCR reads. This sample yields around 15,000 distinct CDR3 sequences, of which approximately 26% are seen a single time; 20% to 25% belongs to the top ten. Treatment described: approximately nine-day PBMC culture with coronavirus spike peptide pools or control peptides (ViraFEST assay). These receptors' targets are unknown. Material for sequencing was cultured CD4+ T cells from blood. Receptors originate from a human donor with COVID-19.

V is TRBV7-9 and J is TRBJ2-3, with D perhaps matching TRBD1 (6 bases). The length of the CDR3 is 14 residues. Trimming removed 5 bases at V and 0 bases at J, with 9 bases between. Germline values: CDR1 SEHNR, CDR2 FQNEAQ (reference sequence). CDR3 sequence reads: CASSPGQSTDTQYF. DNA for the CDR3: TGTGCCAGCAGCCCTGGACAGAGCACAGATACGCAGTATTTT.

V and J are TRBV6-1 and TRBJ2-2, with D perhaps TRBD1 or TRBD2 (5 bases each). The germline gives CDR1 MNHNS, CDR2 SASEGT. V lost 8 bases and J 6 bases, leaving 16 bases between the germline ends. This CDR3 has 14 amino acids. The CDR3 nucleotides are TGTGCCAGCCGAAGGGGAGTTTCGGCCGGGGAGCTGTTTTTT. Translating gives CASRRGVSAGELFF.

The chain has TRBV6-2 or TRBV6-3 and TRBJ1-2; D gene uncertain. Germline assignment: CDR1 MNHEY and CDR2 SVGEGT. CDR3 length equals 13 residues. The germline V and J ends were trimmed by 5 bases and 9 bases, with 16 bases remaining between them. In DNA form, the CDR3 reads TGTGCCAGCAGTCCTAAACCTCGCGACAGCTACACCTTC. Translated, it gives CASSPKPRDSYTF.

This clonotype was counted between two and nine times. The CDR3, as DNA: TGCAGTGCTAGACAAGGGGTCGTTCAGCCCCAGCATTTT. Protein: CSARQGVVQPQHF. The rearrangement joins TRBV20-1 to TRBJ1-5; perhaps TRBD1 as D (5 bases). This CDR3 region has 13 residues. V lost 2 bases and J 6 bases, leaving 11 bases between the germline ends. Germline CDR1 reads DFQATT; CDR2 reads SNEGSKA (reference sequence).